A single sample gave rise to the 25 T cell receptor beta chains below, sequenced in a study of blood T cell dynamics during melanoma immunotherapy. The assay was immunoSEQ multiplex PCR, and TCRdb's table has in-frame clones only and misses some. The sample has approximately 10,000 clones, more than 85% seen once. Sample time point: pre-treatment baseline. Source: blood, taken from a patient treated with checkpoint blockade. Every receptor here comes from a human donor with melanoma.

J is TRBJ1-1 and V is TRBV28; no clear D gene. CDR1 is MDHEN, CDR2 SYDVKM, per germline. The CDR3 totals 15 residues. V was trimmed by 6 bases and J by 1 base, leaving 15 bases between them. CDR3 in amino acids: CASRPDTDQNTEAFF. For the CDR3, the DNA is TGTGCCAGCAGACCCGATACAGACCAGAACACTGAAGCTTTCTTT. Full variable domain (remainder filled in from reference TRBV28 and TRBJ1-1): DVKVTQSSRYLVKRTGEKVFLECVQDMDHENMFWYRQDPGLGLRLIYFSYDVKMKEKGDIPEGYSVSREKKERFSLILESASTNQTSMYLCASRPDTDQNTEAFFGQGTRLTVV.

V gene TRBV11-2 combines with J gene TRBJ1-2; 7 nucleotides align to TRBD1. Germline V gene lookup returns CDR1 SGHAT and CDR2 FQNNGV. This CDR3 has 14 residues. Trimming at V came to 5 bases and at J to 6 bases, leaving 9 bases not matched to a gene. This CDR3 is CASSRDRGPNGYTF. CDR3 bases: TGTGCCAGCAGCCGGGACAGAGGTCCCAATGGCTACACCTTC.

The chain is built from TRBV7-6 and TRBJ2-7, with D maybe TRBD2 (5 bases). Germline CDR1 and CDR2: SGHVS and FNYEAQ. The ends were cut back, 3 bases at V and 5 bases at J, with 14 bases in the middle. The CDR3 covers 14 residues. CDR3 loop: CASSFSEGQDEQYF. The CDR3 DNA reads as TGTGCCAGCAGCTTCTCCGAGGGTCAAGACGAGCAGTACTTC.

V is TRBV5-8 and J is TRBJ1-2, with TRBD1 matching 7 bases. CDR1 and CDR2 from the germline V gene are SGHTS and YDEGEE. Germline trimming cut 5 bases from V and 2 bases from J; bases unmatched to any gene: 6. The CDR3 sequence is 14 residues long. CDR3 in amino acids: CASRRQGGNYGYTF. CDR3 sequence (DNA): TGTGCCAGCAGGCGACAGGGTGGAAACTATGGCTACACCTTC.

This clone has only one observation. The CDR3 sequence: CASSYLPGMGTGELFF. CDR3 coding DNA: TGTGCCAGCAGTTACTTACCAGGGATGGGCACCGGGGAGCTGTTTTTT. V and J are TRBV6-5 and TRBJ2-2; weak D call: TRBD1 (5 bases). This CDR3 spans 16 amino acids. V lost 1 base and J 4 bases, leaving 13 bases between the germline ends. Germline-derived CDR1 and CDR2 are MNHEY and SVGAGI.

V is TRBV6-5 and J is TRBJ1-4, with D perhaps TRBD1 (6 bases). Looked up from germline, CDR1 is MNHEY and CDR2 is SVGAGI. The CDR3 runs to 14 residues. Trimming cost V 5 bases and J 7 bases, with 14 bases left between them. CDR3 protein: CASSRQANSEKLFF. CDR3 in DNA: TGTGCCAGCAGTCGACAGGCCAATTCTGAAAAACTGTTTTTT.

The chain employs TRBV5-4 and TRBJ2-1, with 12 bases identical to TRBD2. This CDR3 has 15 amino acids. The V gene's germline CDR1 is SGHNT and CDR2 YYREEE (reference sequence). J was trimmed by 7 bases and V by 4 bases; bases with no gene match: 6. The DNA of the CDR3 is TGTGCCAGCAGCCGCGGACTAGCGGGGATGAATGAGCAGTTCTTC. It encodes CASSRGLAGMNEQFF.

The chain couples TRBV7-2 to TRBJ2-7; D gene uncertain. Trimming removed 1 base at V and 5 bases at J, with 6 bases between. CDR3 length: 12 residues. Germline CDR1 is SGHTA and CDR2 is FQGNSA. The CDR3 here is CASSLVSHEQYF. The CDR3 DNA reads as TGTGCCAGCAGCTTAGTCTCTCACGAGCAGTACTTC. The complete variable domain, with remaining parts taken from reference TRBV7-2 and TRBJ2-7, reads GAGVSQSPSNKVTEKGKDVELRCDPISGHTALYWYRQSLGQGLEFLIYFQGNSAPDKSGLPSDRFSAERTGGSVSTLTIQRTQQEDSAVYLCASSLVSHEQYFGPGTRLTVT.

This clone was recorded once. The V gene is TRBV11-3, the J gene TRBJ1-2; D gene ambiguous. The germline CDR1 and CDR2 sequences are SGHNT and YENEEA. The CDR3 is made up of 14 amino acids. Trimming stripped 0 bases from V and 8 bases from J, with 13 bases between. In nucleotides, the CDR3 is TGTGCCAGCAGCTTAGACGTGACGGGGAGCGGCTACACCTTC. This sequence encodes CASSLDVTGSGYTF.

The CDR3 DNA is TGTGCCAGCAGCTTAGGACTAGCGGCGAAGGAGTTCTTC. Amino acids: CASSLGLAAKEFF. The chain employs TRBV13 and TRBJ2-1; TRBD2 matches at 8 bases. Germline assignment: CDR1 PRHDT and CDR2 FYEKMQ (reference sequence). V shed 0 bases and J 14 bases; nucleotides not matched to a gene: 6. The CDR3 is made up of 13 amino acids.

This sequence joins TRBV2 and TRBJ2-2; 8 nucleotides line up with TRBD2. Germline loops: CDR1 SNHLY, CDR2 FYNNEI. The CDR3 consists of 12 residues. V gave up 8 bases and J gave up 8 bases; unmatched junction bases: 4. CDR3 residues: CASGSGSGELFF. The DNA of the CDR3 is TGTGCCAGCGGGAGCGGGAGTGGGGAGCTGTTTTTT.

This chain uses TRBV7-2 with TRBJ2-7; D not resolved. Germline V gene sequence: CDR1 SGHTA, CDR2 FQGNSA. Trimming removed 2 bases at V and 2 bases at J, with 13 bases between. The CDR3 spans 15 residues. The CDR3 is CASSLFLTTTYEQYF. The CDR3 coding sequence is TGTGCCAGCAGCTTATTTTTAACGACAACCTACGAGCAGTACTTC.

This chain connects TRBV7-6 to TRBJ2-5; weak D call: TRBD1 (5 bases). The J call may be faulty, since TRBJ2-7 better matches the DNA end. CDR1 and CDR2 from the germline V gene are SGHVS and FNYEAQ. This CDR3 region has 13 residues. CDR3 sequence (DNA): TGTGCCAGCAGCTACGACAGTACCTACGAGCAGTACTTC. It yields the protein CASSYDSTYEQYF.

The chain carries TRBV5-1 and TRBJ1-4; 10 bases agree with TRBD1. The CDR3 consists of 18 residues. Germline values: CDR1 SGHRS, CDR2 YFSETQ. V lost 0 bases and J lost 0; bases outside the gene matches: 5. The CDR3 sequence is CASSLDGTGAATNEKLFF. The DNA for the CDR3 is TGCGCCAGCAGCTTGGACGGGACAGGGGCAGCAACTAATGAAAAACTGTTTTTT. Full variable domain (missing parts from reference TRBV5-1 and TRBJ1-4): KAGVTQTPRYLIKTRGQQVTLSCSPISGHRSVSWYQQTPGQGLQFLFEYFSETQRNKGNFPGRFSGRQFSNSRSEMNVSTLELGDSALYLCASSLDGTGAATNEKLFFGSGTQLSVL.

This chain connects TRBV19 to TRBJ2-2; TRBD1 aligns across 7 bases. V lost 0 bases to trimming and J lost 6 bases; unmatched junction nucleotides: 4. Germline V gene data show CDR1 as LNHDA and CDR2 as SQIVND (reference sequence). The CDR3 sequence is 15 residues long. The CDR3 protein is CASSIEGQKAGELFF. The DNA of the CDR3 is TGTGCCAGTAGTATAGAGGGACAGAAGGCCGGGGAGCTGTTTTTT.

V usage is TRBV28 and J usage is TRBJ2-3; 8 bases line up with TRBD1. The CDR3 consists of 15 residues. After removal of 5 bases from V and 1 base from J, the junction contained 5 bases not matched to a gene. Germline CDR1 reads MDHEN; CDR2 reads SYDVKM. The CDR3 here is CASSATDRGTDTQYF. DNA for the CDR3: TGTGCCAGCAGTGCTACGGACAGGGGCACAGATACGCAGTATTTT.

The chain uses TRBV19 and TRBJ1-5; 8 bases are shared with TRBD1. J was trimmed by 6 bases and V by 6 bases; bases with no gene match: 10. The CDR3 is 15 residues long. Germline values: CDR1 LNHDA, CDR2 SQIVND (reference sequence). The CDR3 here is CASSLGTGRGQPQHF. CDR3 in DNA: TGTGCCAGTAGCCTCGGGACAGGAAGAGGTCAGCCCCAGCATTTT.

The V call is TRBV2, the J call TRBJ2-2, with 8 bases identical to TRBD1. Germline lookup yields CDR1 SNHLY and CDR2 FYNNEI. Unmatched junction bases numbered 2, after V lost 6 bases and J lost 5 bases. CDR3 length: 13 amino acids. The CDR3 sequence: CASRYRGTGELFF. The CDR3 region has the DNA TGTGCCAGCAGGTACAGGGGGACCGGGGAGCTGTTTTTT.

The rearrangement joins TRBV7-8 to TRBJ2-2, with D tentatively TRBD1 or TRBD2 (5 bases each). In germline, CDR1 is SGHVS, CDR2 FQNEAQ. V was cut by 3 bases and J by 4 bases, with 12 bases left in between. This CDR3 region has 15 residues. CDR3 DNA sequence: TGTGCCAGCAGCTTCCCCCGGGGACCCACCGGGGAGCTGTTTTTT. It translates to CASSFPRGPTGELFF.

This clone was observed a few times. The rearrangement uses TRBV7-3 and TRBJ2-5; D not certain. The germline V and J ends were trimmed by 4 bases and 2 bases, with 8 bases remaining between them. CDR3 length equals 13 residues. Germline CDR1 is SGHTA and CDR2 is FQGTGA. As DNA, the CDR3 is TGTGCCAGCAGCTCCGGCCATCAAGAGACCCAGTACTTC. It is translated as CASSSGHQETQYF.

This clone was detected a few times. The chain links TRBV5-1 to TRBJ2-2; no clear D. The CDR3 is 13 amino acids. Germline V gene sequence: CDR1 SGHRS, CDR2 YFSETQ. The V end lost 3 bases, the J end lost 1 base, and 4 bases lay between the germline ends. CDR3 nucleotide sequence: TGCGCCAGCAGCTCGGAGAACACCGGGGAGCTGTTTTTT. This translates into CASSSENTGELFF.

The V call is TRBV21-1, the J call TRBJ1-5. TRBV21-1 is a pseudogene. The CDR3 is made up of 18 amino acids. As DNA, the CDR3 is TGTGCCAGCAGCAAAGAGGGAGAGGGTGAAGCGAGCAATCAGCCCCAGCATTTT. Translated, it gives CASSKEGEGEASNQPQHF.

The CDR3 DNA sequence: TGTGCCAGCAGTGAAGGAAATAGCGGGAGGGCAGAGACCCAGTACTTC. It translates to CASSEGNSGRAETQYF. The rearrangement links TRBV2 to TRBJ2-5; 11 positions match TRBD2. CDR1 is SNHLY, CDR2 FYNNEI, per germline. CDR3 length: 16 residues. V trimming: 1 base; J trimming: 4 bases; junction bases outside the gene matches: 5.

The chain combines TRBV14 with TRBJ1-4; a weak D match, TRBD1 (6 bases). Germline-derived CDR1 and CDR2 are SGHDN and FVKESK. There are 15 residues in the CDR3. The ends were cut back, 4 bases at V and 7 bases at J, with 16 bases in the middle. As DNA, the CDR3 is TGTGCCAGCAGCCCCGAGGGGGGGCCAGGTGAAAAACTGTTTTTT. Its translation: CASSPEGGPGEKLFF.

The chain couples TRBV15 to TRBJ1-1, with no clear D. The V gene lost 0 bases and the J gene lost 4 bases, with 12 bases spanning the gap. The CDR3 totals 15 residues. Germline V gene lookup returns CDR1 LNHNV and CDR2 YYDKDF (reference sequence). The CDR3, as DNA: TGTGCCACCAGCAGAGAGGGCCCGGGGTCCACTGAAGCTTTCTTT. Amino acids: CATSREGPGSTEAFF.